The 2 T cell receptor beta chains below were found in one sample sequenced in a study of cytomegalovirus exposure and HLA in healthy donors. The primer mix had 60 Vbeta and 13 Jbeta primers. Libraries were prepared by immunoSEQ multiplex PCR; TCRdb keeps only in-frame clonotypes and omits some of them. The table lists about 77,000 clones, about 80% of them singletons. The sequencing sample was made of PBMCs. These receptors all come from a man aged 40-49 years in good health and CMV-seronegative.

The chain uses TRBV29-1 and TRBJ1-1; no firm D call. Germline V gene lookup returns CDR1 SQVTM and CDR2 ANQGSEA. V was shortened by 2 bases and J by 0 bases, with 10 bases between the two germline ends. The CDR3 contains 14 residues. CDR3 bases: TGCAGCGTTGAAAGGAGGCCGGTGAACACTGAAGCTTTCTTT. Translated, it gives CSVERRPVNTEAFF.

The V call is TRBV7-9, the J call TRBJ1-1, with D possibly TRBD1 on 5 matching bases. Per the germline V gene, CDR1 is SEHNR and CDR2 is FQNEAQ (reference sequence). CDR3 length: 14 amino acids. V was clipped by 1 base and J by 5 bases, with 11 bases between them. CDR3 amino acids: CASSLVSGVTEAFF. CDR3 DNA: TGTGCCAGCAGCTTAGTTTCGGGGGTGACTGAAGCTTTCTTT.